Each of the 10 T cell receptor beta chains below was sequenced from the same sample in a study of T cells expressing NK-cell markers. TCRdb re-called the 5' RACE reads and catalogs CDR3 proteins one per entry, DNA excluded. The listing contains around 470,000 distinct CDR3 sequences. The sample comprised blood T cells: a sorted CD56 or NKG2C T cell subset, CD4+ or CD8+ T cells, or bulk PBMC T cells (not recorded which). The receptors were sampled from a woman aged 50 to 65 in good health.

This rearrangement joins TRBV12-3 or TRBV12-4 to TRBJ2-5. The CDR3 loop spans 13 amino acids. CDR3 in amino acids: CASSLSGLKTQYF.

The chain links TRBV19 to TRBJ2-1; the D gene TCRdb calls, TRBD1, cannot be checked with no DNA. This CDR3 comprises 12 residues. Germline V gives CDR1 LNHDA, CDR2 SQIVND (reference sequence). The CDR3 region is CASRTPNNEQFF. Complete variable domain (other parts from reference TRBV19 and TRBJ2-1): DGGITQSPKYLFRKEGQNVTLSCEQNLNHDAMYWYRQDPGQGLRLIYYSQIVNDFQKGDIAEGYSVSREKKESFPLTVTSAQKNPTAFYLCASRTPNNEQFFGPGTRLTVL.

The chain combines TRBV29-1 with TRBJ1-1. Germline lookup yields CDR1 SQVTM and CDR2 ANQGSEA. This CDR3 spans 13 amino acids. CDR3 region: CSVDNRYNTEAFF. The full variable domain, with the rest looked up from reference TRBV29-1 and TRBJ1-1, is SAVISQKPSRDICQRGTSLTIQCQVDSQVTMMFWYRQQPGQSLTLIATANQGSEATYESGFVIDKFPISRPNLTFSTLTVSNMSPEDSSIYLCSVDNRYNTEAFFGQGTRLTVV.

The CDR3 reads CASSLIGGTFTDTQYF. The chain is built from TRBV7-6 and TRBJ2-3; no DNA is available, so the TRBD1 call from TCRdb remains unchecked. In germline, CDR1 is SGHVS, CDR2 FNYEAQ. The CDR3 spans 16 residues.

The V gene is TRBV30, the J gene TRBJ1-2. The CDR3 sequence is 15 residues long. Germline assignment: CDR1 GTSNPN and CDR2 SVGIG (reference sequence). The CDR3 loop is CAWENRDIGDYGYTF.

V is TRBV9 and J is TRBJ2-5; without DNA, the TCRdb call of TRBD1 cannot be checked. Germline values: CDR1 SGDLS, CDR2 YYNGEE. The CDR3 contains 16 residues. The CDR3 spells CASSVGRTGSRETQYF.

The chain carries TRBV12-3 or TRBV12-4 and TRBJ1-2; TCRdb calls TRBD1, which cannot be checked without DNA. The CDR3 is made up of 15 amino acids. This CDR3 reads CASSLGWGQNYGYTF.

The CDR3 sequence is CSVELAGGDTQYF. The J gene is TRBJ2-3, the V gene TRBV29-1; TCRdb outputs TRBD2, but without DNA this stays unchecked. The CDR3 extends over 13 amino acids. Germline V CDR1 and CDR2: SQVTM, ANQGSEA.

V and J are TRBV6-5 and TRBJ2-3; TCRdb picks TRBD1, but there is no DNA to check that call. The CDR3 runs to 16 residues. CDR1 is MNHEY and CDR2 is SVGAGI in the germline V gene. The CDR3: CASSPGTGLSTDTQYF.

The rearrangement uses TRBV6-6 and TRBJ2-5; TCRdb's D call, TRBD1, is unchecked because there is no DNA. The CDR3 consists of 14 residues. Per germline, CDR1 MNHNY and CDR2 SVGAGI (reference sequence). CDR3 in amino acids: CASSQTGVQETQYF.